The rows below give T cell receptor beta chains drawn from one sample of a study of patients and donors after allogeneic stem cell transplantation. TCRdb used MiXCR to reprocess the RT-PCR reads, holding one entry per CDR3 protein. The table lists about 87,000 distinct CDR3 sequences, roughly 5.2% of them singletons, with roughly 2.5% in the top ten. Sequencing was carried out using blood, either unsorted or a sorted T cell fraction (not recorded which). The source of these receptors is a human donor who was either an allogeneic HSCT recipient or a stem cell or donor lymphocyte infusion donor (not recorded which). It is not recorded whose cells these are; they may come from a transplant donor. Both conserved end residues are part of each CDR3. The order of the fields is J gene, V gene, CDR3 protein.

>TRBJ1-1|TRBV6-1
CASRLGTAGTEAFF
>TRBJ2-1|TRBV27
CASSPDRIYNEQFF
>TRBJ2-1|TRBV29-1
CSVERTASINNEQFF
>TRBJ2-1|TRBV6-5
CASSYPRGTYNEQFF
>TRBJ1-5|TRBV18
CASSEQGSDQPQHF
>TRBJ2-1|TRBV20-1
CSAPGTGFNEQFF
>TRBJ2-5|TRBV3-1
CASSLGLAGAQETQYF
>TRBJ1-1|TRBV30
CAWRTGGGTIEAFF
>TRBJ2-1|TRBV12-3/TRBV12-4
CASRPESYNEQFF
>TRBJ2-1|TRBV5-1
CASSHLTGSGHEQFF
>TRBJ2-5|TRBV5-1
CASRLEQETQYF
>TRBJ1-1|TRBV6-1
CASQRGAGRANTEAFF
>TRBJ1-6|TRBV3-1
CASRGQSVYNSPLHF
>TRBJ2-3|TRBV5-1
CASSLAQSADTQYF
>TRBJ2-3|TRBV7-8
CASSLGSLAIASTDTQYF
>TRBJ2-6|TRBV4-2
CASSQIGKGTISGANVLTF
>TRBJ2-2|TRBV20-1
CSARGDPARTSGTGELFF
>TRBJ2-2|TRBV19
CASSTIAGGNTGELFF
>TRBJ2-5|TRBV10-3
CAISGGRAKETQYF
>TRBJ2-7|TRBV7-6
CASSLHARMVSAGLLPYEQYF
>TRBJ1-2|TRBV5-1
CASSMQGADYGYTF
>TRBJ2-3|TRBV20-1
CSARDKAGGPHTQYF
>TRBJ2-7|TRBV19
CASSMGLGTGSYEQYF
>TRBJ2-7|TRBV12-3/TRBV12-4
CASSSRKDRRPYEQYF
>TRBJ1-3|TRBV7-2
CASSLVDGNTIYF
>TRBJ2-3|TRBV20-1
CSASLRRGQADTQYF
>TRBJ1-1|TRBV12-5
CASGPSENTEAFF
>TRBJ2-7|TRBV10-1
CASSESRRVYEQYF
>TRBJ2-5|TRBV3-1
CASSQEGKTQYF
>TRBJ1-2|TRBV5-8
CASSPGSQGDRGYTF
>TRBJ2-7|TRBV9
CASSPRRAGEQYF
>TRBJ1-1|TRBV12-3/TRBV12-4
CASSSQGRGVTEAFF
>TRBJ1-1|TRBV5-1
CASSLVPTGPEAFF
>TRBJ1-1|TRBV3-1
CASSLTASGEAFF
>TRBJ2-7|TRBV28
CASSPQIHPYEQYF
>TRBJ2-3|TRBV5-1
CASSLVLRDTQYF
>TRBJ2-1|TRBV5-5
CASSLEGFNEQFF
>TRBJ2-5|TRBV12-3/TRBV12-4
CASSFKIWETQYF
>TRBJ1-1|TRBV28
CASSLEAEAFF
>TRBJ1-5|TRBV6-2/TRBV6-3
CASGPRQQPQHF
>TRBJ2-1|TRBV5-6
CASSALSEQFF
>TRBJ2-6|TRBV15
CATSRVSGANVLTF
>TRBJ2-1|TRBV29-1
CSAGTTSGVGEQFF
>TRBJ2-7|TRBV20-1
CSARGPPGQYF
>TRBJ2-4|TRBV2
CASSARGTSSNIQYF
>TRBJ1-1|TRBV12-3/TRBV12-4
CASSLPSSRWAFF
>TRBJ1-1|TRBV2
CASQQGMNTEAFF
>TRBJ2-7|TRBV27
CASSPKLASGRNYEQYF
>TRBJ1-2|TRBV3-1
CASSHRDSQEGYTF
>TRBJ2-5|TRBV4-1
CASSQDRSGTREGTQYF
>TRBJ1-1|TRBV3-1
CASSQTVEGASTEAFF
>TRBJ2-5|TRBV5-1
CASSWELQETQYF
>TRBJ2-7|TRBV6-5
CASSYSKASGRGEQYF
>TRBJ2-7|TRBV5-1
CASSLGAGRPYEQYF